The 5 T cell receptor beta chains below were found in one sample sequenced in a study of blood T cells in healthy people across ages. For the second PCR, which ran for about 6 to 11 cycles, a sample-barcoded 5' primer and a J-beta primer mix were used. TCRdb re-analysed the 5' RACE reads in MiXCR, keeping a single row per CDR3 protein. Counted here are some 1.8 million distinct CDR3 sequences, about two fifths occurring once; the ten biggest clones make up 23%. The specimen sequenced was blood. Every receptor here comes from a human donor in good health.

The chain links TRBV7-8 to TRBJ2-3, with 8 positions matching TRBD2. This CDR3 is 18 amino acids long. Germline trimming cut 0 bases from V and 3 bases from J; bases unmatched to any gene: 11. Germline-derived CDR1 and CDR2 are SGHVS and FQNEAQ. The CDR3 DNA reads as TGTGCCAGCAGCTTAGCCGGAGCAGTGGGACTAGAAACAGATACGCAGTATTTT. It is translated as CASSLAGAVGLETDTQYF.

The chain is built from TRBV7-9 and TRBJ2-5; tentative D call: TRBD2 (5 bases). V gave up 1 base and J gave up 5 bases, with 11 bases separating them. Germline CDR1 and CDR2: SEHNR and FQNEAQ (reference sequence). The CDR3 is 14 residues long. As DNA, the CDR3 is TGTGCCAGCAGCTTAGGGACTCCACGGGAGACCCAGTACTTC. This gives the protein CASSLGTPRETQYF.

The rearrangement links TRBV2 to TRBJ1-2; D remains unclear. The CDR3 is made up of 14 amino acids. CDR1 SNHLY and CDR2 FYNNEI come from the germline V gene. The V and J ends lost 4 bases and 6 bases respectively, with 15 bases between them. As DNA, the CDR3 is TGTGCCAGCAGTGTAAAGGCTAGGGCCGATGGCTACACCTTC. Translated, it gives CASSVKARADGYTF.

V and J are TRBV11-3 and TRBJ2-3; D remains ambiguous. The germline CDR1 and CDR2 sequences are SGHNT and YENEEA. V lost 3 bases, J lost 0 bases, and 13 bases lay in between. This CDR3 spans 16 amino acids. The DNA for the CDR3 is TGTGCCAGCAGCTTGAGAGTCTTACTAAGCACAGATACGCAGTATTTT. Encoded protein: CASSLRVLLSTDTQYF. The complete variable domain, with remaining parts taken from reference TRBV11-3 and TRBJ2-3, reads EAGVVQSPRYKIIEKKQPVAFWCNPISGHNTLYWYLQNLGQGPELLIRYENEEAVDDSQLPKDRFSAERLKGVDSTLKIQPAELGDSAVYLCASSLRVLLSTDTQYFGPGTRLTVL.

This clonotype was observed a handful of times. For the CDR3, the DNA is TGTGCCAGCAGTTACCGACTAGCGGGGGGGAGGAATGAGCAGTTCTTC. Amino acids: CASSYRLAGGRNEQFF. The chain couples TRBV6-5 to TRBJ2-1, with 14 bases fitting TRBD2. Per the germline V gene, CDR1 is MNHEY and CDR2 is SVGAGI. With 2 bases clipped from V and 7 bases from J, the junction kept 4 bases outside the gene matches. This CDR3 spans 16 amino acids.